These 25 T cell receptor beta chains originate from one sample sequenced in a study of control samples from healthy donors and cancer patients. Data came from immunoSEQ multiplex PCR; TCRdb stores just in-frame clones and leaves some out. The table records about 95,000 clones, 88% of them present only once. Sequencing was done on a sample of blood. The source of these receptors is a woman aged 65 to 85 in good health.

V and J are TRBV19 and TRBJ1-1; D unclear. This CDR3 region has 19 residues. The germline gives CDR1 LNHDA, CDR2 SQIVND (reference sequence). The V end was cut by 6 bases, the J end by 2 bases, with 28 bases between. The CDR3, as DNA: TGTGCCAGTAGCCTGGTAACCTTTGGGTCCTTATTAAAAAACACTGAAGCTTTCTTT. This encodes CASSLVTFGSLLKNTEAFF.

The V gene is TRBV14, the J gene TRBJ2-2; D is unclear. The CDR3 is 15 amino acids. The germline V gene has CDR1 SGHDN and CDR2 FVKESK. V lost 2 bases and J 5 bases, leaving 12 bases between the germline ends. This CDR3 is CASSQYRVETGELFF. The CDR3 DNA follows: TGTGCCAGCAGCCAATATAGGGTAGAGACCGGGGAGCTGTTTTTT.

This chain joins TRBV6-5 and TRBJ2-3; D gene uncertain. V lost 0 bases, J lost 2 bases, and 12 bases lay in between. The germline gives CDR1 MNHEY, CDR2 SVGAGI. The CDR3 has 16 amino acids. The CDR3 DNA reads TGTGCCAGCAGTTACTCAGGACCAGATCACACAGATACGCAGTATTTT. Translating gives CASSYSGPDHTDTQYF.

The chain couples TRBV6-4 to TRBJ2-1; no definite D call. This CDR3 comprises 13 residues. V lost 6 bases and J lost 7, with 13 bases in between. Germline lookup yields CDR1 MRHNA and CDR2 SNTAGT. CDR3 nucleotides: TGTGCCAGCAGCCCTATTGAAGGAAATGAGCAGTTCTTC. Protein sequence: CASSPIEGNEQFF.

This chain links TRBV18 with TRBJ1-4, with 8 bases lining up with TRBD1. The CDR3 covers 14 residues. Per the germline V gene, CDR1 is KGHSH and CDR2 is LQKENI. Trimming cost V 6 bases and J 6 bases; bases outside gene matches: 6. Written as DNA, the CDR3 is TGTGCCAGCTCGCCGACAGGGGATGATGAAAAACTGTTTTTT. Its translation is CASSPTGDDEKLFF.

The CDR3 DNA follows: TGTGCCTGGAGTGAATACCCACGGGATCCCCTCCACTTT. It translates to CAWSEYPRDPLHF. The chain joins TRBV30 to TRBJ1-6; D uncertain. Germline values: CDR1 GTSNPN, CDR2 SVGIG (reference sequence). V gave up 1 base and J gave up 13 bases, with 14 bases separating them. This CDR3 has 13 residues.

This sequence joins TRBV5-1 and TRBJ2-1; 11 bases fit TRBD2. The ends lost 0 bases at V and 4 bases at J; junction bases unmatched: 3. Per germline, CDR1 SGHRS and CDR2 YFSETQ. This CDR3 comprises 16 residues. CDR3 residues: CASSLEPSGGYNEQFF. In DNA, the CDR3 is TGCGCCAGCAGCTTGGAGCCTAGCGGGGGGTACAATGAGCAGTTCTTC.

The gene calls are TRBV27 and TRBJ1-5, with D tentatively TRBD1 (5 bases). The germline gives CDR1 MNHEY, CDR2 SMNVEV (reference sequence). CDR3 size: 13 residues. V lost 6 bases and J 7 bases, leaving 13 bases between the germline ends. CDR3 nucleotide sequence: TGTGCCAGCAGCCAGGGATACGGGCAGCCCCAGCATTTT. As protein: CASSQGYGQPQHF.

The chain carries TRBV21-1 and TRBJ1-6. TRBV21-1 is a listed pseudogene. The CDR3 has 15 amino acids. CDR3 amino acids: CASSKARPKNSPLHF. CDR3 nucleotides: TGTGCCAGCAGCAAAGCGCGCCCTAAGAATTCACCCCTCCACTTT.

This clone appeared a single time. The chain recombines TRBV18 with TRBJ1-5; D possibly corresponds to TRBD1 (5 bases). V dropped 4 bases and J dropped 3 bases, with 13 bases sitting between them. This CDR3 comprises 15 residues. Per germline, CDR1 KGHSH and CDR2 LQKENI. In nucleotides, the CDR3 is TGTGCCAGCTCACAAGACGAGGGGTACAATCAGCCCCAGCATTTT. It specifies CASSQDEGYNQPQHF.

The rearrangement uses TRBV4-1 and TRBJ2-1, with a possible D match to TRBD2 (6 bases). The CDR3 runs 18 residues. Between the trimmed V and J ends, which lost 0 bases and 7 bases, there was a span of 22 bases. Germline V CDR1 and CDR2: MGHRA, YSYEKL. The CDR3 protein is CASSQDPRGTGVGNEQFF. CDR3 bases: TGCGCCAGCAGCCAAGATCCCCGGGGAACGGGGGTGGGGAATGAGCAGTTCTTC.

Within the sample, this clone is medium-sized (0.01 to 0.1%). The chain has TRBV25-1 and TRBJ2-7; D may be TRBD1 (5 bases). Germline CDR1 and CDR2: MGHDK and SYGVNS. CDR3 length: 12 amino acids. Between the trimmed V and J ends, which lost 7 bases and 2 bases, there was a span of 9 bases. The CDR3 is CASTQGAYEQYF. Here the CDR3 DNA reads TGTGCCAGCACCCAAGGGGCCTACGAGCAGTACTTC.

The genes are TRBV29-1 and TRBJ2-5, with a weak D call TRBD2 (6 bases). The germline V and J ends were trimmed by 4 bases and 3 bases, with 6 bases remaining between them. The CDR3 runs 11 residues. Per germline, CDR1 SQVTM and CDR2 ANQGSEA. The CDR3 nucleotides read TGCAGCGTTGGGAGGGAAGAGACCCAGTACTTC. Translation: CSVGREETQYF.

V is TRBV7-2 and J is TRBJ1-3, with unresolved D. In germline, CDR1 is SGHTA, CDR2 FQGNSA. Trimming pared 5 bases from V and 0 bases from J, leaving 11 bases between. This CDR3 has 15 residues. This chain's CDR3 is CASSLVGISGNTIYF. CDR3 nucleotide sequence: TGTGCCAGCAGCCTGGTGGGAATCTCTGGAAACACCATATATTTT.

V gene TRBV4-3 combines with J gene TRBJ1-5; D gene unclear. CDR1 and CDR2 from the germline V gene are LGHNA and YSLEER. The CDR3 totals 13 residues. Trimming stripped 0 bases from V and 9 bases from J, with 9 bases between. The CDR3 DNA reads as TGCGCCAGCAGCCAAGACTCCGCTTCGCCCCAGCATTTT. Protein sequence: CASSQDSASPQHF.

The chain employs TRBV10-1 and TRBJ1-5; tentative D call: TRBD1 (6 bases). The CDR3 is made up of 16 amino acids. Germline CDR1 WNHNN, CDR2 SYGVQD (reference sequence). Trimming stripped 0 bases from V and 2 bases from J, with 11 bases between. The CDR3 spells CASSESRGSGNQPQHF. Written as DNA, the CDR3 is TGCGCCAGCAGTGAGTCTAGGGGGTCGGGCAATCAGCCCCAGCATTTT.

V usage is TRBV5-1 and J usage is TRBJ2-7; TRBD1 is a possible D gene (6 bases). Trimming pared 0 bases from V and 4 bases from J, leaving 11 bases between. CDR1 SGHRS and CDR2 YFSETQ come from the germline V gene. The CDR3 extends over 14 amino acids. Here the CDR3 reads CASSLGQGLYEQYF. CDR3 in DNA: TGCGCCAGCAGCTTGGGCCAGGGGTTATACGAGCAGTACTTC.

This clone was counted only a few times. For the CDR3, the DNA is TGCGCCAGCAGCACGGGACAGCTCCTTTTCTCTGGGGCCAACGTCCTGACTTTC. Translated, it gives CASSTGQLLFSGANVLTF. The chain recombines TRBV5-1 with TRBJ2-6, with 7 bases matching TRBD1. Losses at the gene ends were 4 bases for V and 0 bases for J; bases not matched to a gene: 10. Per germline, CDR1 SGHRS and CDR2 YFSETQ. The CDR3 runs 18 residues.

The genes are TRBV19 and TRBJ1-2; D perhaps matches TRBD1 (5 bases). Trimming stripped 0 bases from V and 4 bases from J, with 15 bases between. The CDR3 loop spans 16 amino acids. CDR1 and CDR2 from the germline V gene are LNHDA and SQIVND (reference sequence). CDR3 residues: CASSIDGDARSYGYTF. CDR3 in DNA: TGTGCCAGTAGTATAGATGGGGACGCGAGAAGCTATGGCTACACCTTC.

This clone was seen more than once but under ten times. The chain uses TRBV9 and TRBJ2-1, with 7 bases fitting TRBD1. CDR1 is SGDLS and CDR2 is YYNGEE in the germline V gene. Trimming took 3 bases from V and 5 from J; bases not matched to a gene: 8. CDR3 size: 15 residues. CDR3 amino acids: CASSEQGQLNNEQFF. CDR3 sequence (DNA): TGTGCCAGCAGCGAACAGGGACAGCTAAACAATGAGCAGTTCTTC.

This CDR3 reads CASSLGTVTEAFF. In DNA, the CDR3 is TGCGCCAGCAGCTTAGGGACAGTGACTGAAGCTTTCTTT. The J gene is TRBJ1-1, the V gene TRBV5-1; 7 positions agree with TRBD1. Germline V gene sequence: CDR1 SGHRS, CDR2 YFSETQ. V trimming: 2 bases; J trimming: 5 bases; junction bases outside the gene matches: 3. This CDR3 has 13 residues. The complete variable domain, with remaining parts taken from reference TRBV5-1 and TRBJ1-1, reads KAGVTQTPRYLIKTRGQQVTLSCSPISGHRSVSWYQQTPGQGLQFLFEYFSETQRNKGNFPGRFSGRQFSNSRSEMNVSTLELGDSALYLCASSLGTVTEAFFGQGTRLTVV.

The chain employs TRBV3-1 (or the pseudogene TRBV3-2) and TRBJ2-1; D is ambiguous. Deletions cut 3 bases from V and 6 bases from J, with 6 bases between. CDR3 size: 12 residues. CDR1 and CDR2 from the germline V gene are LGHDT and YNNKEL (reference sequence). As DNA, the CDR3 is TGTGCCAGCAGCCAGAGTGTCAATGAGCAGTTCTTC. Encoded protein: CASSQSVNEQFF.

This clone was detected only once. The rearrangement links TRBV3-1 (or the pseudogene TRBV3-2) to TRBJ2-7, with 7 bases fitting TRBD2. The CDR3 is 14 amino acids. With V trimmed by 2 bases and J by 6 bases, 7 bases remained unmatched. CDR1 and CDR2 from the germline V gene are LGHDT and YNNKEL (reference sequence). CDR3: CASSQFRLAGEQYF. DNA of the CDR3: TGTGCCAGCAGCCAATTTCGACTAGCTGGCGAGCAGTACTTC.

This chain joins TRBV13 and TRBJ2-4; TRBD2 matches 14 bases. The CDR3 extends over 18 amino acids. J lost 8 bases, V lost 4 bases, and 13 bases had no gene match. Germline CDR1 is PRHDT and CDR2 is FYEKMQ (reference sequence). The CDR3, as DNA: TGTGCCAGCAGCTCTTTTCCCGGGACTAGCGGGAGTAGTGACATTCAGTACTTC. Residues: CASSSFPGTSGSSDIQYF. Supplemented by reference TRBV13 and TRBJ2-4, the full variable domain reads AAGVIQSPRHLIKEKRETATLKCYPIPRHDTVYWYQQGPGQDPQFLISFYEKMQSDKGSIPDRFSAQQFSDYHSELNMSSLELGDSALYFCASSSFPGTSGSSDIQYFGAGTRLSVL.

This chain joins TRBV2 and TRBJ2-3; D is perhaps TRBD1 or TRBD2 (5 bases each). This CDR3 comprises 14 residues. V was pared by 6 bases and J by 3 bases, with 13 bases between. The germline V gene encodes CDR1 SNHLY and CDR2 FYNNEI. The CDR3 loop is CASRRGTDTDTQYF. CDR3 DNA sequence: TGTGCCAGCAGGAGGGGAACAGATACAGATACGCAGTATTTT.